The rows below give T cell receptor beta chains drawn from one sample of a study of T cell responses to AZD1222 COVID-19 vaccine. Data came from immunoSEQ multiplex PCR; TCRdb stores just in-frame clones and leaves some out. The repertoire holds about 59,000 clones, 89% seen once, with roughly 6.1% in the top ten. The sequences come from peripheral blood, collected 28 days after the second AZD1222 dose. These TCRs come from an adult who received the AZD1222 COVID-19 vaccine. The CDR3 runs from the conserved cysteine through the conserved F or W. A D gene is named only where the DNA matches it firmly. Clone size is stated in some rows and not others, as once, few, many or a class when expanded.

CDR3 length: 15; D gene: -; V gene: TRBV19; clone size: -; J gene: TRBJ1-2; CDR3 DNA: TGTGCCAGTAACCCCGGGACGGCCTCTAACTATGGCTACACCTTC; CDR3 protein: CASNPGTASNYGYTF
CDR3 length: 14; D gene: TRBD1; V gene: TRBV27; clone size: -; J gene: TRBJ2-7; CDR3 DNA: TGTGCCAGCAGACCCTCCGGGACAGGGTCCGAGCAGTACTTC; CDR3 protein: CASRPSGTGSEQYF
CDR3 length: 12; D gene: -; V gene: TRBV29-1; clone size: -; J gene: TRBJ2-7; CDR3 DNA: TGCAGCGTTGAACGAGGGGTCAACGAGCAGTACTTC; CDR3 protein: CSVERGVNEQYF
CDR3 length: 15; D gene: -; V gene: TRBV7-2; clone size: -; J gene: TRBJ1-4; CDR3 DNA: TGTGCCAGCACCTTAGGGTTGTACAGGGTGGAAAAACTGTTTTTT; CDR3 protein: CASTLGLYRVEKLFF
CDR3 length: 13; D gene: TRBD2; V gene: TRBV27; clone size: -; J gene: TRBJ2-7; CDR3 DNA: TGTGCCAGCCAGCGGGAGGCCAACTACGAGCAGTACTTC; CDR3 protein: CASQREANYEQYF
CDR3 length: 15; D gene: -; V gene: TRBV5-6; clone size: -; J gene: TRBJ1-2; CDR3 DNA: TGTGCCAGCAGCTTGGCTGCGGGACTTAACTATGGCTACACCTTC; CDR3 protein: CASSLAAGLNYGYTF
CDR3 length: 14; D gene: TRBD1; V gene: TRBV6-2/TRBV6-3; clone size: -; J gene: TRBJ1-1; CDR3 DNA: TGTGCCAGCAGTCGCCGGACAGGGGAAACTGAAGCTTTCTTT; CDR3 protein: CASSRRTGETEAFF
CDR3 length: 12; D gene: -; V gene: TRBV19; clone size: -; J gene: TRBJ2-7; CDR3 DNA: TGTGCCAGTAGTCACAGGGGAGGCGAGCAGTACTTC; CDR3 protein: CASSHRGGEQYF
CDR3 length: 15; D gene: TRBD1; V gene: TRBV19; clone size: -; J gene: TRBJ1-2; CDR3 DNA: TGTGCCAGTAGTCCAGGGGACAGGGGACTCGATGGCTACACCTTC; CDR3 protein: CASSPGDRGLDGYTF
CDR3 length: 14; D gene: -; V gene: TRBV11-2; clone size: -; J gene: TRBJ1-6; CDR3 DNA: TGTGCCAGCACCGCGCGGGCTGAGGATTCACCCCTCCACTTT; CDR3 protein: CASTARAEDSPLHF
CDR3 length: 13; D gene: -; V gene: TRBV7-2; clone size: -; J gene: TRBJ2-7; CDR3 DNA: TGTGCCAGCAGCAATGTTCTTGATACCGAGCAGTACTTC; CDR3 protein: CASSNVLDTEQYF
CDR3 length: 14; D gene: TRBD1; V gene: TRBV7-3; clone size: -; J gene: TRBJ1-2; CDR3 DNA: TGTGCCAGCAGCACCGGACAGGGGACGGGAGGCTACACCTTC; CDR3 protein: CASSTGQGTGGYTF
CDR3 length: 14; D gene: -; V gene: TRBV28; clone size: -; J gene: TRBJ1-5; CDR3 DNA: TGTGCCAGCAGTCAAGAACAGGGACATCAGCCCCAGCATTTT; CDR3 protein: CASSQEQGHQPQHF
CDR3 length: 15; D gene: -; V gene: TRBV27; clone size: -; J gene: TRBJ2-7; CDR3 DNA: TGTGCCAGCACCCGACTCGTGGCTGGGATCCACGAGCAGTACTTC; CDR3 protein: CASTRLVAGIHEQYF
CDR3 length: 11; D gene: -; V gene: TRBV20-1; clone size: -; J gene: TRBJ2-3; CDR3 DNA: TGCAGTGCTTTCATTTCAGATACGCAGTATTTT; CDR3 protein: CSAFISDTQYF
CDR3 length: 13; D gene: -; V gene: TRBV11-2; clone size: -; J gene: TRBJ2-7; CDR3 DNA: TGTGCCAGCAGCTTAGAAAGTGGCGGGGTTGGCGGCTTC; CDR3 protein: CASSLESGGVGGF
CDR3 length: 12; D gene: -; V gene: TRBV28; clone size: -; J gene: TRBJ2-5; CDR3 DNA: TGTGCCAGCAAGGCGACTAGAGAGACCCAGTACTTC; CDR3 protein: CASKATRETQYF
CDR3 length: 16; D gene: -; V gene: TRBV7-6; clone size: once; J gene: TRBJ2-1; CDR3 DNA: TGTGCCAGCAGCTTAATTGGTGGGGGGGCACACAATGAGCAGTTCTTC; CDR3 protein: CASSLIGGGAHNEQFF
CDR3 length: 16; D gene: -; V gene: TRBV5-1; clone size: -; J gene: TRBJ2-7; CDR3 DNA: TGCGCCAGCAGCTTGGATTCAGGGGCTTATAGGTACGAGCAGTACTTC; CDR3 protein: CASSLDSGAYRYEQYF
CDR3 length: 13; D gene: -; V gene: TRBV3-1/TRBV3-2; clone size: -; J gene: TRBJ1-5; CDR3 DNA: TGTGCCAGCAGCCAAGATCCGGGTCAGCCCCAGCATTTT; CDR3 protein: CASSQDPGQPQHF
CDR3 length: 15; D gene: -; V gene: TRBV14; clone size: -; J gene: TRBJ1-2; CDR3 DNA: TGTGCCAGCAGCCGCCCATCCCAGGGGCACTATGGCTACACCTTC; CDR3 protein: CASSRPSQGHYGYTF
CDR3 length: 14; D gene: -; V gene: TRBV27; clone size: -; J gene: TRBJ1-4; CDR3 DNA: TGTGCCAGCAGTTCCCAGGGTCGCAATGAAAAACTGTTTTTT; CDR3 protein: CASSSQGRNEKLFF